These T cell receptor beta chains were read from a single sample in a study of neurological immune-mediated disorders. From the 5' RACE reads, TCRdb called clonotypes with MiXCR, one entry per CDR3 protein. There are over 75,000 distinct CDR3 sequences in the sample; 5.8% occur only once, and 7.9% lies in the top ten. The material sequenced was PBMCs. These receptors were obtained from a woman aged 60-70 years with multiple sclerosis. The CDR3 runs from the conserved cysteine through the conserved F or W. A D gene is named only where the DNA matches it firmly. Where a row states a size, it is once, few, many or the class of an expanded clone; other rows omit it.

J gene,V gene,D gene,clone size,CDR3 protein,CDR3 DNA
TRBJ1-4,TRBV5-5,-,many,CASSLEWGNEKLFF,TGTGCCAGCAGCTTGGAGTGGGGTAATGAAAAACTGTTTTTT
TRBJ2-3,TRBV7-2,-,many,CASSPGGPFRDTQYF,TGTGCCAGCAGCCCGGGCGGGCCCTTTAGGGATACGCAGTATTTT
TRBJ2-7,TRBV18,TRBD1,-,CASSGTDPYEQYF,TGTGCCAGCTCAGGGACAGATCCATACGAGCAGTACTTC
TRBJ2-3,TRBV5-1,TRBD2,many,CASSSGLASTDTQYF,TGCGCCAGCAGCTCGGGACTAGCCAGCACAGATACGCAGTATTTT
TRBJ1-1,TRBV29-1,-,few,CSVEEGQNTEAFF,TGCAGCGTTGAAGAAGGACAGAACACTGAAGCTTTCTTT
TRBJ2-3,TRBV27,TRBD1,many,CASSYQGASTDTQYF,TGTGCCAGCAGTTATCAGGGGGCTAGTACAGATACGCAGTATTTT
TRBJ2-7,TRBV6-2/TRBV6-3,-,-,CASRTGFYEQYF,TGTGCCAGCAGAACAGGGTTCTACGAGCAGTACTTC
TRBJ2-3,TRBV12-3/TRBV12-4,TRBD2,many,CASILISGSGLLLSDTQYF,TGTGCCAGCATCCTAATTAGCGGGAGCGGCCTATTGCTTTCAGATACGCAGTATTTT
TRBJ1-2,TRBV3-1,TRBD1,many,CASSHPGQPNYGYTF,TGTGCCAGCAGCCATCCGGGACAGCCGAACTATGGCTACACCTTC
TRBJ1-2,TRBV5-5,TRBD1,many,CASSRGQGIYGYTF,TGTGCCAGCAGCCGGGGACAGGGGATATATGGCTACACCTTC
TRBJ2-7,TRBV5-5,-,many,CASSLTWPQYEQYF,TGTGCCAGCAGCTTGACGTGGCCGCAATACGAGCAGTACTTC
TRBJ2-5,TRBV20-1,-,many,CSAELTGRQETQYF,TGCAGTGCTGAACTGACAGGCCGTCAAGAGACCCAGTACTTC
TRBJ2-5,TRBV7-2,TRBD2,many,CASSLGTSGGQETQYF,TGTGCCAGCAGCTTGGGGACTAGCGGGGGGCAGGAGACCCAGTACTTC
TRBJ2-3,TRBV5-1,-,many,CASSATGVGRTDTQYF,TGCGCCAGCAGCGCGACAGGTGTGGGGCGCACAGATACGCAGTATTTT
TRBJ2-5,TRBV20-1,-,many,CSAPRLVQETQYF,TGCAGTGCTCCAAGACTAGTTCAAGAGACCCAGTACTTC
TRBJ2-1,TRBV7-9,-,many,CASSLNLAFSNEQFF,TGTGCCAGCAGCTTAAATTTGGCTTTCTCTAATGAGCAGTTCTTC
TRBJ1-1,TRBV7-8,TRBD1,many,CASSLVQGWTEAFF,TGTGCCAGCAGCTTAGTACAGGGGTGGACTGAAGCTTTCTTT
TRBJ2-7,TRBV10-3,-,many,CAISELASEQYF,TGTGCCATCAGTGAGCTAGCGAGCGAGCAGTACTTC
TRBJ2-4,TRBV6-5,-,many,CASSQREGGLAKNIQYF,TGTGCCAGCAGCCAAAGGGAGGGGGGCCTAGCCAAAAACATTCAGTACTTC
TRBJ2-1,TRBV20-1,-,many,CSARRVDSYNEQFF,TGCAGTGCGAGGAGGGTGGATTCCTACAATGAGCAGTTCTTC
TRBJ1-2,TRBV5-1,-,many,CASSPGPERGYTF,TGCGCCAGCAGCCCCGGGCCCGAGAGGGGCTACACCTTC
TRBJ1-5,TRBV29-1,-,many,CSVGGRDPPYSNQPQHF,TGCAGCGTCGGGGGGAGGGACCCACCTTATAGCAATCAGCCCCAGCATTTT
TRBJ2-1,TRBV24-1,-,many,CATSGDSYNEQFF,TGTGCCACCAGTGGAGACAGCTACAATGAGCAGTTCTTC
TRBJ2-7,TRBV7-6,-,many,CASSLLTSVGGPGEQYF,TGTGCCAGCAGTCTCCTTACCTCCGTCGGAGGGCCCGGCGAGCAGTACTTC
TRBJ2-3,TRBV29-1,-,many,CSARTSDTQYF,TGCAGCGCCCGGACGTCAGATACGCAGTATTTT
TRBJ2-7,TRBV12-3/TRBV12-4,TRBD2,many,CASSLLAGLTYEQYF,TGTGCCAGCAGCCTACTAGCGGGGCTAACCTACGAGCAGTACTTC
TRBJ1-1,TRBV20-1,TRBD1,many,CSAKKIQGRSTEAFF,TGCAGTGCTAAAAAAATACAGGGGAGGAGCACTGAAGCTTTCTTT
TRBJ2-7,TRBV5-1,-,many,CASSYREGPLYEQYF,TGCGCCAGCAGCTACAGGGAAGGGCCCCTCTACGAGCAGTACTTC
TRBJ2-3,TRBV5-1,-,many,CASSFSDTDTQYF,TGCGCCAGCAGCTTCTCCGATACAGATACGCAGTATTTT
TRBJ1-1,TRBV20-1,-,many,CSAPDHTEAFF,TGCAGTGCCCCCGATCACACTGAAGCTTTCTTT
TRBJ2-7,TRBV6-2/TRBV6-3,-,many,CASKDQEQYF,TGTGCCAGCAAGGATCAGGAGCAGTACTTC
TRBJ2-7,TRBV5-1,-,-,CASRTQTARSSYEQYF,TGCGCCAGCAGGACCCAGACGGCCCGATCTTCCTACGAGCAGTACTTC
TRBJ2-3,TRBV7-2,TRBD2,many,CASSYPGLATDTQYF,TGTGCCAGCAGCTACCCGGGACTAGCAACAGATACGCAGTATTTT
TRBJ1-5,TRBV7-2,-,many,CASSRGTSNQPQHF,TGTGCCAGCAGCCGAGGGACTAGCAATCAGCCCCAGCATTTT
TRBJ2-7,TRBV5-1,TRBD1,many,CASSPVGTVYEQYF,TGCGCCAGCAGCCCAGTCGGGACAGTCTACGAGCAGTACTTC
TRBJ1-6,TRBV11-1,-,many,CASSLQGERENSPLHF,TGTGCCAGCAGCTTACAGGGCGAGAGGGAGAATTCACCCCTCCACTTT
TRBJ2-1,TRBV14,TRBD1,many,CASRPGDRLKQFF,TGTGCCAGCAGGCCCGGGGACAGATTAAAGCAGTTCTTC
TRBJ2-7,TRBV20-1,-,many,CSARSDSFEQYF,TGCAGTGCTAGATCGGACAGCTTCGAGCAGTACTTC
TRBJ2-2,TRBV25-1,-,many,CASSARQFQNGELFF,TGTGCCAGCAGTGCGCGACAGTTTCAGAACGGGGAGCTGTTTTTT
TRBJ2-3,TRBV6-1,TRBD2,few,CASSELAGGADTQYF,TGTGCCAGCAGTGAACTAGCGGGGGGGGCAGATACGCAGTATTTT
TRBJ2-3,TRBV5-5,TRBD2,many,CASSLGAGARTDTQYF,TGTGCCAGCAGCTTGGGAGCGGGGGCCCGCACAGATACGCAGTATTTT
TRBJ2-3,TRBV12-3/TRBV12-4,TRBD2,many,CASSKLGGSTDTQYF,TGTGCCAGCAGCAAACTGGGGGGGAGCACAGATACGCAGTATTTT
TRBJ1-3,TRBV10-2,TRBD1,many,CASRGPGQGPMGPGNTIYF,TGCGCCAGCAGGGGGCCGGGACAGGGCCCCATGGGGCCTGGAAACACCATATATTTT
TRBJ1-5,TRBV5-5,TRBD1,many,CASSPGTVNQPQHF,TGTGCCAGCAGCCCTGGGACAGTCAATCAGCCCCAGCATTTT
TRBJ2-7,TRBV6-6,-,many,CASHIGDHEQYF,TGTGCCAGCCACATAGGAGACCACGAGCAGTACTTC
TRBJ2-7,TRBV28,-,many,CASIVFRGAAEQYF,TGTGCCAGCATCGTCTTCAGGGGGGCGGCCGAGCAGTACTTC
TRBJ2-2,TRBV28,-,few,CASSSAGTENTGELFF,TGTGCCAGCAGTTCCGCCGGGACGGAGAACACCGGGGAGCTGTTTTTT
TRBJ1-6,TRBV5-6,-,many,CASREGFNSPLHF,TGTGCCAGCAGGGAAGGATTTAATTCACCCCTCCACTTT
TRBJ1-2,TRBV18,-,many,CASSPSRGPANYGYTF,TGTGCCAGCTCACCGAGCAGGGGACCGGCTAACTATGGCTACACCTTC
TRBJ1-4,TRBV7-2,-,many,CASSLVSIRFF,TGTGCCAGCAGCTTAGTTTCTATCAGGTTTTTT